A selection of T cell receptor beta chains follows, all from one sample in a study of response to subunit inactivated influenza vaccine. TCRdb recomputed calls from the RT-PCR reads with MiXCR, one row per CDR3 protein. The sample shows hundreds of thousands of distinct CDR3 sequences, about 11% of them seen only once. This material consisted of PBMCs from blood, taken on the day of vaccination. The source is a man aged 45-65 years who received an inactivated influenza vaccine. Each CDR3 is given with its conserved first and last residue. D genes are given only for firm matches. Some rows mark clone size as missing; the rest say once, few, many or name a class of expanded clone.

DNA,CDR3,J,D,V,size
TGTGCCAGCACCCATAGCGGGTTTAGAGAGATCCAGTACTTC,CASTHSGFREIQYF,TRBJ2-5,TRBD2,TRBV12-3/TRBV12-4,.
TGTGCCAGCTCTACGACCCCGGGACAGCTGAACACCGGGGAGCTGTTTTTT,CASSTTPGQLNTGELFF,TRBJ2-2,TRBD1,TRBV7-2,.
TGTGCCAGCAGTCCGTTTGGGACAGGGTCCATTCAGTACTTC,CASSPFGTGSIQYF,TRBJ2-4,TRBD1,TRBV12-3/TRBV12-4,few
TGTGCCAGCAGCTTGGGACGCCGAAGCTCCTACAATGAGCAGTTCTTC,CASSLGRRSSYNEQFF,TRBJ2-1,.,TRBV7-2,many
TGTGCCAGCAGCTTGATCACAGGGCAGGCGTTCTTC,CASSLITGQAFF,TRBJ2-1,.,TRBV11-2,.
TGCGCCAGCAGCTATTCGGAGGGCTATGGCTACACCTTC,CASSYSEGYGYTF,TRBJ1-2,.,TRBV5-1,.
TGTGCCAGCAGGCCGAGGACTAGCGGGACTAGCTCCTACAATGAGCAGTTCTTC,CASRPRTSGTSSYNEQFF,TRBJ2-1,TRBD2,TRBV28,.
TGCAGTGCTAAGTCGGACGGAAATAGCAATCAGCCCCAGCATTTT,CSAKSDGNSNQPQHF,TRBJ1-5,.,TRBV20-1,few
TGTGCCAGCAGCTTCGGGACAGGCTATAATTCACCCCTCCACTTT,CASSFGTGYNSPLHF,TRBJ1-6,TRBD1,TRBV5-6,.
TGTGCCAGCAGCCCCAGAAGACAGGGGGTGGGGGATACGCAGTATTTT,CASSPRRQGVGDTQYF,TRBJ2-3,TRBD1,TRBV5-8,.
TGTGCCAGCAGCTTAGATGGGGGGCGCGAGGACTATGGCTACACCTTC,CASSLDGGREDYGYTF,TRBJ1-2,.,TRBV7-9,many
TGCGCCAGCAGCTTGGGGACAGGGGGCCCTGCGGGCGGCTACACCTTC,CASSLGTGGPAGGYTF,TRBJ1-2,TRBD1,TRBV5-1,.
TGCAGTGCTAGGGGTAGACATGAGCAGTTCTTC,CSARGRHEQFF,TRBJ2-1,.,TRBV20-1,few
TGTGCCAGCAGGGACAACACTGAAGCTTTCTTT,CASRDNTEAFF,TRBJ1-1,.,TRBV14,few
TGTGCCAGCAGTTACTCACTGCCCTCCTACGAGCAGTACTTC,CASSYSLPSYEQYF,TRBJ2-7,.,TRBV6-5,few
TGTGCTAGTGGTACCTGGACTAGCGAAGGTCGTGGAGATACGCAGTATTTT,CASGTWTSEGRGDTQYF,TRBJ2-3,TRBD2,TRBV12-5,many
TGTGCCAGCAGCTTAGCAGGGGGCGGCCACTATGGCTACACCTTC,CASSLAGGGHYGYTF,TRBJ1-2,TRBD1,TRBV7-9,many
TGTGCCAGCAGTTCCCGAAGAGAGACCCAGTACTTC,CASSSRRETQYF,TRBJ2-5,.,TRBV12-3/TRBV12-4,.
TGTGCCAGCAGTGCAAAACGATCCGGCGGTATCTATGGCTACACCTTC,CASSAKRSGGIYGYTF,TRBJ1-2,.,TRBV27,.
TGTGCCAGCTCACCCTACACCTCCGGGACATACAAGGAGCAGTTCTTC,CASSPYTSGTYKEQFF,TRBJ2-1,.,TRBV18,.
TGTGCCAGCAGCGCCGATGGTACAGGGACCTACAAGCAGTACTTC,CASSADGTGTYKQYF,TRBJ2-7,.,TRBV5-5,.
TGCAGTGCTGGGGGAAGGGAAGAGACCCAGTACTTC,CSAGGREETQYF,TRBJ2-5,.,TRBV20-1,few
TGTGCCAGCAGTTTAGGACAGGGTGGTTCCGGGGAGCTGTTTTTT,CASSLGQGGSGELFF,TRBJ2-2,TRBD1,TRBV12-3/TRBV12-4,.
TGCAGCGTTGCAGAGGCGTGGTACAACGAGCAGTACTTC,CSVAEAWYNEQYF,TRBJ2-7,.,TRBV29-1,few
TGTGCCAGCAGCCAAGATGGGGCAGTTACTCTCACAGATACGCAGTATTTT,CASSQDGAVTLTDTQYF,TRBJ2-3,.,TRBV3-1,.
TGCGCCAGCTATAGACAGGGCGGGAGCACTGAAGCTTTCTTT,CASYRQGGSTEAFF,TRBJ1-1,TRBD1,TRBV5-1,.
TGTGCCAGCAGCCCCGACAGACCTCAAGAGACCCAGTACTTC,CASSPDRPQETQYF,TRBJ2-5,.,TRBV7-9,few
TGCAGTGCTAGTAGGTGGACAGGGGTTGGTCAGCCCCAGCATTTT,CSASRWTGVGQPQHF,TRBJ1-5,TRBD1,TRBV20-1,.
TGTGCCAGCAGTGACCGGGGGACCTCCCAAGAGACCCAGTACTTC,CASSDRGTSQETQYF,TRBJ2-5,.,TRBV2,.
TGCGCCAGCAGCACGAGGTTAGGCACAGATACGCAGTATTTT,CASSTRLGTDTQYF,TRBJ2-3,.,TRBV5-1,many
TGTGCCAGCAGCTTCAGTGACAGAACCTACGAGCAGTACTTC,CASSFSDRTYEQYF,TRBJ2-7,.,TRBV7-2,.
TGTGCCAGCAGGTCACCCCGACAGGGATGGGGGCCTACCATTACGCAGTATTTT,CASRSPRQGWGPTITQYF,TRBJ2-3,TRBD1,TRBV28,.
TGTGCCAGCAGTGAAGCGCGGGGGGGAGTAACTCGGTTCTTC,CASSEARGGVTRFF,TRBJ2-1,TRBD2,TRBV6-1,few
TGCGCCAGCAGCCAAGACAGACCCCTAGGAGGCCCGAAAGTGAACACCATATATTTT,CASSQDRPLGGPKVNTIYF,TRBJ1-3,.,TRBV4-1,few